The 22 T cell receptor beta chains given below trace back to one sample, sequenced in a study of identical twins. TCRdb re-analysed the 5' RACE reads in MiXCR, keeping a single row per CDR3 protein. The sample shows about 470,000 distinct CDR3 sequences, roughly a quarter of them seen only once. The same data also went into a second study, on T cells expressing NK-cell markers.

Sequenced sample: CD4+ T cells sorted from blood. The source of these receptors is a woman between 18 and 29 years old in good health.

This clonotype was seen a few times. The chain links TRBV5-6 to TRBJ1-5; 7 bases match TRBD1. V gave up 4 bases and J gave up 0 bases; unmatched junction bases: 7. Germline CDR1 SGHDT, CDR2 YYEEEE. This CDR3 has 16 amino acids. The DNA for the CDR3 is TGTGCCAGCAGCCTATCCGGGACAGCTAGCAATCAGCCCCAGCATTTT. Amino acid sequence: CASSLSGTASNQPQHF.

The chain recombines TRBV11-3 with TRBJ2-7, with TRBD1 as a possible D gene (6 bases). The V gene's germline CDR1 is SGHNT and CDR2 YENEEA. The CDR3 is 13 amino acids. Trimming shortened V by 5 bases and J by 2 bases, and 10 bases separated the two germline ends. Here the CDR3 reads CASSLTGPYEQYF. In DNA, the CDR3 is TGTGCCAGCAGCCTGACAGGCCCCTACGAGCAGTACTTC. Supplemented by reference TRBV11-3 and TRBJ2-7, the full variable domain reads EAGVVQSPRYKIIEKKQPVAFWCNPISGHNTLYWYLQNLGQGPELLIRYENEEAVDDSQLPKDRFSAERLKGVDSTLKIQPAELGDSAVYLCASSLTGPYEQYFGPGTRLTVT.

This clonotype came up many times. V gene TRBV15 combines with J gene TRBJ1-4, with a weak D call TRBD1 (5 bases). CDR3 size: 15 residues. CDR1 is LNHNV, CDR2 YYDKDF, per germline (reference sequence). Trimming removed 8 bases from V and 8 bases from J, with 21 bases in between. This CDR3 reads CATERDPTAGEKLFF. The DNA for the CDR3 is TGTGCCACCGAACGGGACCCAACGGCCGGAGAAAAACTGTTTTTT.

This chain uses TRBV20-1 with TRBJ2-1; 7 bases are shared with TRBD2. This CDR3 is built from 15 residues. Germline V CDR1 and CDR2: DFQATT, SNEGSKA (reference sequence). The V and J ends lost 1 base and 7 bases, in that order; junction bases with no gene match: 10. For the CDR3, the DNA is TGCAGTGCTAGAGTGGCGGGGGTCCTGACTAATGAGCAGTTCTTC. Translating it yields CSARVAGVLTNEQFF.

V usage is TRBV11-2 and J usage is TRBJ2-2, with 8 bases matching TRBD2. The CDR3 spans 18 residues. V lost 7 bases and J lost 0; bases outside the gene matches: 13. CDR1 is SGHAT, CDR2 FQNNGV, per germline. CDR3 nucleotides: TGTGCCAGCACACCGGGACTAGGAAGAGTTGCGAACACCGGGGAGCTGTTTTTT. Translated, it gives CASTPGLGRVANTGELFF.

The rearrangement uses TRBV10-3 and TRBJ2-1, with D perhaps TRBD2 (5 bases). CDR1 and CDR2 (germline): ENHRY, SYGVKD. V shed 3 bases and J shed 0 bases, with 12 bases lying between them. The CDR3 contains 16 residues. CDR3 bases: TGTGCCATCAGTGATTGGCGGGTCAGCTCCTACAATGAGCAGTTCTTC. Its translation: CAISDWRVSSYNEQFF.

This clonotype was detected only a few times. The chain uses TRBV12-3 or TRBV12-4 and TRBJ1-2; D gene unclear. The CDR3 contains 12 residues. Trimming took off 1 base at V and 7 bases at J, with 7 bases between the two ends. CDR3: CASSLVLVGYTF. The CDR3 bases are TGTGCCAGCAGTTTAGTGCTGGTTGGCTACACCTTC.

This clonotype was detected only a few times. The chain employs TRBV20-1 and TRBJ1-2; no reliable D call. Germline CDR1 and CDR2: DFQATT and SNEGSKA (reference sequence). V lost 1 base and J 8 bases, leaving 14 bases between the germline ends. The CDR3 has 13 amino acids. CDR3 nucleotides: TGCAGTGCTAGAGGGCAGGATGGAGTCGGCTACACCTTC. Protein sequence: CSARGQDGVGYTF.

There are a few counts of this clonotype. V usage is TRBV7-9 and J usage is TRBJ1-2; no definite D call. V dropped 0 bases and J dropped 1 base, with 12 bases sitting between them. Germline V gives CDR1 SEHNR, CDR2 FQNEAQ (reference sequence). The CDR3 is 16 residues long. CDR3 sequence (DNA): TGTGCCAGCAGCTTAGCTAAGGGCAGCTTTAACTATGGCTACACCTTC. It translates to CASSLAKGSFNYGYTF. Combining the CDR3 with reference TRBV7-9 and TRBJ1-2 gives the whole variable domain DTGVSQNPRHKITKRGQNVTFRCDPISEHNRLYWYRQTLGQGPEFLTYFQNEAQLEKSRLLSDRFSAERPKGSFSTLEIQRTEQGDSAMYLCASSLAKGSFNYGYTFGSGTRLTVV.

The V gene is TRBV5-1, the J gene TRBJ1-1, with a weak D call TRBD1 (5 bases). This CDR3 has 15 amino acids. V was shortened by 0 bases and J by 1 base, with 10 bases between the two germline ends. The germline V gene encodes CDR1 SGHRS and CDR2 YFSETQ. The CDR3 reads CASSLAGAGNTEAFF. The CDR3 nucleotides read TGCGCCAGCAGCTTGGCTGGGGCTGGGAACACTGAAGCTTTCTTT.

The chain employs TRBV10-3 and TRBJ2-3, with 14 positions matching TRBD2. Germline-derived CDR1 and CDR2 are ENHRY and SYGVKD. The CDR3 contains 14 residues. V lost 6 bases, J lost 4 bases, and 0 bases stayed unmatched. For the CDR3, the DNA is TGTGCCATCAGGACTAGCGGGAGGGCAGATACGCAGTATTTT. It encodes CAIRTSGRADTQYF.

This clonotype was seen only a few times. The CDR3 protein is CASSVAFGDPYTDTQYF. CDR3 coding DNA: TGTGCCAGCAGCGTAGCTTTTGGGGACCCGTACACAGATACGCAGTATTTT. The chain joins TRBV9 to TRBJ2-3; D may be TRBD1 or TRBD2 (5 bases each). The CDR3 spans 17 residues. V lost 0 bases to trimming and J lost 2 bases, with 16 bases between them. Germline V gives CDR1 SGDLS, CDR2 YYNGEE.

This clonotype showed up just a few times. This chain joins TRBV27 and TRBJ2-5; no firm D call. The CDR3 is 11 residues long. Per the germline V gene, CDR1 is MNHEY and CDR2 is SMNVEV (reference sequence). V gave up 10 bases and J gave up 7 bases, with 13 bases separating them. The CDR3 reads CAIRISGTQYF. CDR3 coding DNA: TGTGCCATCCGAATCTCGGGGACCCAGTACTTC.

The gene calls are TRBV28 and TRBJ1-3; no clear D gene. Trimming stripped 5 bases from V and 0 bases from J, with 5 bases between. Germline CDR1 reads MDHEN; CDR2 reads SYDVKM. The CDR3 sequence is 13 residues long. As DNA, the CDR3 is TGTGCCAGCAGTCGCCCCTCTGGAAACACCATATATTTT. It translates to CASSRPSGNTIYF. Based on the CDR3 plus reference TRBV28 and TRBJ1-3, the full variable domain is DVKVTQSSRYLVKRTGEKVFLECVQDMDHENMFWYRQDPGLGLRLIYFSYDVKMKEKGDIPEGYSVSREKKERFSLILESASTNQTSMYLCASSRPSGNTIYFGEGSWLTVV.

This clonotype was counted a few times. The chain uses TRBV29-1 and TRBJ2-1, with D possibly matching TRBD1 (6 bases). V gave up 6 bases and J gave up 6 bases, with 15 bases separating them. The CDR3 runs to 13 residues. Looked up from germline, CDR1 is SQVTM and CDR2 is ANQGSEA. The CDR3 nucleotides are TGCAGCGTCAACAGGGATCGTCTCAATGAGCAGTTCTTC. It encodes CSVNRDRLNEQFF.

Only a few counts were recorded for this clonotype. The CDR3 ends on some other residue instead of the conserved phenylalanine or tryptophan, so this is likely a read error. No DNA is shown, since the ends of the CDR3 on it are uncertain; the CDR3 is the one TCRdb lists. The chain recombines TRBV19 with TRBJ2-7; the D segment call TRBD1 is taken from the table without a DNA check. Germline CDR1 and CDR2: LNHDA and SQIVND (reference sequence). The CDR3 totals 13 residues, both ends included. The CDR3 reads CASSNILSGTVRY.

The V call is TRBV10-3, the J call TRBJ2-7; the D gene is possibly TRBD1 (6 bases). The CDR3 runs 16 residues. Between the trimmed V and J ends, which lost 5 bases and 4 bases, there was a span of 21 bases. Germline assignment: CDR1 ENHRY and CDR2 SYGVKD. The CDR3 reads CAISLVLGRTEYEQYF. CDR3 in DNA: TGTGCCATCAGTCTCGTCTTAGGTAGGACAGAATACGAGCAGTACTTC.

This clonotype was observed a few times. The V and J genes are TRBV24-1 and TRBJ2-1; 8 bases align to TRBD2. The V segment lost 3 bases and the J segment 10 bases; nucleotides outside the gene matches: 7. Germline V gives CDR1 KGHDR, CDR2 SFDVKD. CDR3 length: 14 amino acids. The CDR3 protein is CATSDTRTSWEQFF. The CDR3 DNA follows: TGTGCCACCAGTGATACAAGGACTAGCTGGGAGCAGTTCTTC.

J is TRBJ2-2 and V is TRBV20-1, with no clear D. V lost 3 bases to trimming and J lost 7 bases, with 12 bases between them. The V gene's germline CDR1 is DFQATT and CDR2 SNEGSKA (reference sequence). The CDR3 is made up of 13 amino acids. The CDR3 is CSARDDRDGELFF. In DNA form, the CDR3 reads TGCAGTGCTAGGGACGACCGAGACGGGGAGCTGTTTTTT.

A few counts support this clonotype. V gene TRBV5-1 combines with J gene TRBJ2-7; a weak D match, TRBD2 (7 bases). V lost 0 bases to trimming and J lost 0 bases, with 13 bases between them. Germline V gives CDR1 SGHRS, CDR2 YFSETQ. The CDR3 length is 16 residues. For the CDR3, the DNA is TGCGCCAGCAGCTTGGCTCCGGGGGGCAACTCCTACGAGCAGTACTTC. Translated: CASSLAPGGNSYEQYF. Based on the CDR3 plus reference TRBV5-1 and TRBJ2-7, the full variable domain is KAGVTQTPRYLIKTRGQQVTLSCSPISGHRSVSWYQQTPGQGLQFLFEYFSETQRNKGNFPGRFSGRQFSNSRSEMNVSTLELGDSALYLCASSLAPGGNSYEQYFGPGTRLTVT.

This clonotype was seen only a few times. The V gene is TRBV18, the J gene TRBJ1-2; 10 nucleotides match TRBD1. The CDR3 runs to 14 residues. Germline trimming cut 1 base from V and 8 bases from J; bases unmatched to any gene: 4. CDR1 and CDR2 (germline): KGHSH, LQKENI. CDR3 coding DNA: TGTGCCAGCTCACCACTGGACAGGGGGAAAGGCTACACCTTC. Its protein is CASSPLDRGKGYTF.

This clonotype was counted between two and nine times. The gene calls are TRBV7-2 and TRBJ2-2; unclear D gene. Germline CDR1 reads SGHTA; CDR2 reads FQGNSA. This CDR3 spans 14 amino acids. Between the trimmed V and J ends, which lost 1 base and 4 bases, there was a span of 7 bases. CDR3 sequence (DNA): TGTGCCAGCAGCTTAGACGGTCTCACCGGGGAGCTGTTTTTT. Translating gives CASSLDGLTGELFF.